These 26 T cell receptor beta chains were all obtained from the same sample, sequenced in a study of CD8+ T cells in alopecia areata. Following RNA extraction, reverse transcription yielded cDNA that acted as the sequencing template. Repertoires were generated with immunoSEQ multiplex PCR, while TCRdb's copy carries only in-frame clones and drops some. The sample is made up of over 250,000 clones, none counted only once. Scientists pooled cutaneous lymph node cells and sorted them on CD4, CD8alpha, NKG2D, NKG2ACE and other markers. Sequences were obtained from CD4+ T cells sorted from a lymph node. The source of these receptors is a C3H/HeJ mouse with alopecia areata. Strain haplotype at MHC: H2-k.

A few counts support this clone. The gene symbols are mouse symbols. The sequenced CDR3 bases are TGTGCCTGGAGACTGGGGGGGCTCTCT. It codes for CAWRLGGLS. The entire CDR3 sequence reads CAWRLGGLSEQFF. The chain links TRBV31 to TRBJ2-1; 11 bases align to TRBD2. The read terminates 4 residues before the CDR3 end, so the remaining end is supplied by the germline J gene. Germline assignment: CDR1 GKSSPN and CDR2 SITVG. CDR3 size: 13 residues.

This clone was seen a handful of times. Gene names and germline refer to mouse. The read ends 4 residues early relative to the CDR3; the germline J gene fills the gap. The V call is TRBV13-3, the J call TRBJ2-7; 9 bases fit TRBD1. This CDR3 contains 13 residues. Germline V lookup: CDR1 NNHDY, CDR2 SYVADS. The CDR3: CASSWDREYEQYF. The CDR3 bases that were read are TGTGCCAGCAGTTGGGACAGGGAGTAT.

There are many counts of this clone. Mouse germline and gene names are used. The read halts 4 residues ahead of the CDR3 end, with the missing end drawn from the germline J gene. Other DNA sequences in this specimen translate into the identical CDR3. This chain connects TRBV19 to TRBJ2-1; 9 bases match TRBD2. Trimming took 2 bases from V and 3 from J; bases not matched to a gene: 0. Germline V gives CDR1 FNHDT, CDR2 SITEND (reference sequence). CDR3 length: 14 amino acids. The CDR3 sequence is CASSIWGGYAEQFF. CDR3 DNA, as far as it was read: TGTGCCAGCAGTATCTGGGGGGGCTATGCT.

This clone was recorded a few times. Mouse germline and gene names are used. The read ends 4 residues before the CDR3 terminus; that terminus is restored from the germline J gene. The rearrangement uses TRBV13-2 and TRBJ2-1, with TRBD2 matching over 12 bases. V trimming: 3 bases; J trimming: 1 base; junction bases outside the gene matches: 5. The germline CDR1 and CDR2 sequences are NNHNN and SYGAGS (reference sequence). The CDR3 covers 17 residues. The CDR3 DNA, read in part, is TGTGCCAGCGGTGGCCGGACTGGGGGGGTCAACTATGCT. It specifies CASGGRTGGVNYA. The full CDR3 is CASGGRTGGVNYAEQFF.

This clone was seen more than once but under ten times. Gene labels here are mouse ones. This CDR3 reads CASSLDRGPYEQYF. The covered CDR3 bases are TGTGCCAGCAGTCTCGACAGGGGGCCGTAT. The V gene is TRBV19, the J gene TRBJ2-7; TRBD1 agrees at 10 bases. The CDR3 end falls 4 residues outside the read, so it is completed with the germline J gene. This CDR3 has 14 residues. From germline, CDR1 is FNHDT and CDR2 SITEND (reference sequence).

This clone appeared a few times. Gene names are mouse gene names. This CDR3 is CASRPGQGDYEQYF. The sequenced part of the CDR3 DNA is TGTGCTAGCAGGCCGGGACAGGGAGACTAT. The gene calls are TRBV17 and TRBJ2-7; 9 bases match TRBD1. The read terminates 4 residues ahead of where the CDR3 ends, so the germline J gene completes it. This CDR3 region has 14 residues. Germline CDR1 is MNHDT and CDR2 is YYDKIL. V was clipped by 6 bases and J by 3 bases; unmatched bases: 6.

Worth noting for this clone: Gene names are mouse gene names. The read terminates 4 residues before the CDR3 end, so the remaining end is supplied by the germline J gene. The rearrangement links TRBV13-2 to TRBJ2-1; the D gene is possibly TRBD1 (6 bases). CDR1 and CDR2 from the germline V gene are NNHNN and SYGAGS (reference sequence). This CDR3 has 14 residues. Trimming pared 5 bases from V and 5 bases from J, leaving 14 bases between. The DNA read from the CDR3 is TGTGCCAGCGGGCCACAGGGTGTGGATGCT. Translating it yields CASGPQGVDA. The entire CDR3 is CASGPQGVDAEQFF.

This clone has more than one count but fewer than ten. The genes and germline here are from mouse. The DNA read from the CDR3 is TGTGCCAGCAGTGGGGGGACAGGGGCT. Translating gives CASSGGTGA. The full CDR3 protein reads CASSGGTGAEQFF. This chain connects TRBV13-1 to TRBJ2-1; 9 bases map to TRBD1. The read comes to an end 4 residues before the CDR3 does, leaving the germline J gene to fill in the end. The CDR3 length is 13 residues. CDR1 and CDR2 from the germline V gene are NSHNY and SYGAGN.

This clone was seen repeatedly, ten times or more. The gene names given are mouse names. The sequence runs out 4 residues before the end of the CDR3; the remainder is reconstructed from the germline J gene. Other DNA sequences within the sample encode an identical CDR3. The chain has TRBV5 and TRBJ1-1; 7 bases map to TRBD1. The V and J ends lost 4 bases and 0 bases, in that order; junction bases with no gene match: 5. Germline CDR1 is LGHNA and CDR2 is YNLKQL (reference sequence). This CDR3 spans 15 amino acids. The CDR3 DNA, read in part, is TGTGCCAGCAGCCCCCCCGGGACAGCAAACACA. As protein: CASSPPGTANT. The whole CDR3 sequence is CASSPPGTANTEVFF.

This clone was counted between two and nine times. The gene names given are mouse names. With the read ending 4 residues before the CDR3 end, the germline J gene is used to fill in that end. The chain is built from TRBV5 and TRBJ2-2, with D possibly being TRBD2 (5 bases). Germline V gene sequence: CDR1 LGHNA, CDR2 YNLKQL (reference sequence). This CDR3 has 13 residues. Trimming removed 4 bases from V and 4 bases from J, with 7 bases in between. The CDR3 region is CASSPWVTGQLYF. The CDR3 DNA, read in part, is TGTGCCAGCAGCCCCTGGGTCACCGGG.

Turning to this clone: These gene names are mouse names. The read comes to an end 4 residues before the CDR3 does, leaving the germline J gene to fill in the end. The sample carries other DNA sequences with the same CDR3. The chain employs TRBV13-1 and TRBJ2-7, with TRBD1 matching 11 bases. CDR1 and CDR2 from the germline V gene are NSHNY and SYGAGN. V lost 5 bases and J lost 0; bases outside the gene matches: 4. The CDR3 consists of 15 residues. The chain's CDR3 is CASSGTGGSSYEQYF. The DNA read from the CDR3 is TGTGCCAGCAGCGGGACAGGGGGTAGCTCCTAT.

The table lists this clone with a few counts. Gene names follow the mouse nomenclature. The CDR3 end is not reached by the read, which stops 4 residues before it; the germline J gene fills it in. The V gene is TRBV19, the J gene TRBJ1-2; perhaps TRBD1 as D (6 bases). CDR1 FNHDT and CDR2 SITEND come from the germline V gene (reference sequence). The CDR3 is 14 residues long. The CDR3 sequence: CASTRTGGARDYTF. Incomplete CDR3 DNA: TGTGCCAGCACCCGGACTGGGGGGGCGCGC.

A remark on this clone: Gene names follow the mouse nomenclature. The sequenced CDR3 bases are TGTGCCTTACAGGGGGCAAACTCC. Its protein product is CALQGANS. The full CDR3 protein reads CALQGANSDYTF. The chain recombines TRBV26 with TRBJ1-2; 8 positions match TRBD1. Sequencing ends 4 residues short of the CDR3 end; the germline J gene provides the rest. CDR1 and CDR2 from the germline V gene are KGHPV and FQNQEV (reference sequence). CDR3 length: 12 amino acids. With V trimmed by 11 bases and J by 0 bases, 2 bases remained unmatched. Full variable domain (outside the CDR3, taken from reference TRBV26 and TRBJ1-2): NSKVIQTPRYLVKGQGQKAKMRCIPEKGHPVVFWYQQNKNNEFKFLINFQNQEVLQQIDMTEKRFSAECPSNSPCSLEIQSSEAGDSALYLCALQGANSDYTFGSGTRLLVI.

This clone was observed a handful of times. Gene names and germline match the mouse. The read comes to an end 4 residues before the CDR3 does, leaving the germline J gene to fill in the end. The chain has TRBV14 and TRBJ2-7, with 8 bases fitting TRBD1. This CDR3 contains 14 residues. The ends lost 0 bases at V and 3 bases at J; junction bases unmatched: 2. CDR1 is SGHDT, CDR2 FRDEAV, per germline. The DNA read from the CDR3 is TGTGCCAGCAGTTTCTGGGACAGGAACTAT. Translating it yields CASSFWDRNY. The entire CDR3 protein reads CASSFWDRNYEQYF.

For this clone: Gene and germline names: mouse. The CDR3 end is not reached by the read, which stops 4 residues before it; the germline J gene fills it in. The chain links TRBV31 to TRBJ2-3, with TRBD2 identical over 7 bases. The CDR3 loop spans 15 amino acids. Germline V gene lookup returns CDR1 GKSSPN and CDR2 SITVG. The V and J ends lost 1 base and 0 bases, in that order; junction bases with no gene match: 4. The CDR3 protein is CAWSRGGSSAETLYF. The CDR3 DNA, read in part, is TGTGCCTGGAGTCGGGGGGGGTCTAGTGCAGAA.

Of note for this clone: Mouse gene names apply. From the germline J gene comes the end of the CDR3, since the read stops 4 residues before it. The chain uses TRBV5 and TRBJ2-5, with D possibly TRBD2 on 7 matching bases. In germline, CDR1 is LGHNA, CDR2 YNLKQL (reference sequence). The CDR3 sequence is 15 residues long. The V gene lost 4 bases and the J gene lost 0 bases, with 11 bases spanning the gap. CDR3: CASSLGGPNQDTQYF. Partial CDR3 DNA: TGTGCCAGCAGCCTGGGGGGCCCTAACCAAGAC.

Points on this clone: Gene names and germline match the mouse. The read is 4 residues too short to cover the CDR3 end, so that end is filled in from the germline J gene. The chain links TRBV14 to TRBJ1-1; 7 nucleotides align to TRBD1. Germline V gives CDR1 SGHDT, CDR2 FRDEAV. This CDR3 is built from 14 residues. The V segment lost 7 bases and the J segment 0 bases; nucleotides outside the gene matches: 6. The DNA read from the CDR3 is TGTGCCAGCCTCAGGGGGATTGCAAACACA. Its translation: CASLRGIANT. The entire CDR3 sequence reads CASLRGIANTEVFF.

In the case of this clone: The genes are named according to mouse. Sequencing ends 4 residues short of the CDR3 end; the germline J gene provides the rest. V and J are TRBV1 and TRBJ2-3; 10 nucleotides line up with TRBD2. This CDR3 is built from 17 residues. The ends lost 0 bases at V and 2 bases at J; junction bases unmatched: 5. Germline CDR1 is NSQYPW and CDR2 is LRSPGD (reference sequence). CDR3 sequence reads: CTCSADPLGGFAETLYF. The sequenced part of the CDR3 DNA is TGCACCTGCAGTGCAGATCCACTGGGGGGGTTTGCAGAA.

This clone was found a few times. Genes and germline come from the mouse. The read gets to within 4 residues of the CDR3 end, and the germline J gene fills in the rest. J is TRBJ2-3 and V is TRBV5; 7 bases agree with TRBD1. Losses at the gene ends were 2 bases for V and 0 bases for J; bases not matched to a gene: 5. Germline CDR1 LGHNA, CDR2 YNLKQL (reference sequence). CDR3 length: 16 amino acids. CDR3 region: CASSQTRDSSAETLYF. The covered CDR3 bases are TGTGCCAGCAGCCAAACCCGGGACAGTAGTGCAGAA.

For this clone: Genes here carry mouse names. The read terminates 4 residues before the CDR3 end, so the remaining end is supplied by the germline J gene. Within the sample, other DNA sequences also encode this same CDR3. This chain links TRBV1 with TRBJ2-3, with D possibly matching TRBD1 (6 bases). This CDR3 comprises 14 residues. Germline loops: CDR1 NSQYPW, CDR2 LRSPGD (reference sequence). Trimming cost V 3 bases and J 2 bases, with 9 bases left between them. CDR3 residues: CTCSAGTNAETLYF. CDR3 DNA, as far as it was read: TGCACCTGCAGTGCCGGGACAAATGCAGAA.

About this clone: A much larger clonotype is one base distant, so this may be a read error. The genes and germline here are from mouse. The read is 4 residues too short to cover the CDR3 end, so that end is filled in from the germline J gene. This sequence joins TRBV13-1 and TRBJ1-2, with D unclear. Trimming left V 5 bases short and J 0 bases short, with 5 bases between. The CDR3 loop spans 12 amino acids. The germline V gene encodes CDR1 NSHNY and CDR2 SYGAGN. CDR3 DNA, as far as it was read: TGTGCCAGCAGAAATGCAAACTCC. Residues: CASRNANS. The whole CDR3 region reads CASRNANSDYTF.

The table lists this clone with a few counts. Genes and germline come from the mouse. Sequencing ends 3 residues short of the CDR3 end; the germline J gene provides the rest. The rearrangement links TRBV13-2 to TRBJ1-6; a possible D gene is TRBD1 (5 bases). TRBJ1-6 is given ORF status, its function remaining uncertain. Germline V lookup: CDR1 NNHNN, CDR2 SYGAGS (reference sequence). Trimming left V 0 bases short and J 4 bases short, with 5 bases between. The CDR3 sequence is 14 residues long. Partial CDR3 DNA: TGTGCCAGCGGTGATGACAGGTATAATTCGCCC. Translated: CASGDDRYNSP. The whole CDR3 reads CASGDDRYNSPLYF.

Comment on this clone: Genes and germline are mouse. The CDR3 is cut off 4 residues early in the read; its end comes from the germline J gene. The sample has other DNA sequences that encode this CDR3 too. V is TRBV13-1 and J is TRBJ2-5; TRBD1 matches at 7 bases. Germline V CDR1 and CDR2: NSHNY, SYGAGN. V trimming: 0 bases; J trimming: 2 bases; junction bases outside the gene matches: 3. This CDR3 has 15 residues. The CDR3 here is CASSDAGGSQDTQYF. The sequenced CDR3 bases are TGTGCCAGCAGTGATGCAGGGGGAAGCCAAGAC.

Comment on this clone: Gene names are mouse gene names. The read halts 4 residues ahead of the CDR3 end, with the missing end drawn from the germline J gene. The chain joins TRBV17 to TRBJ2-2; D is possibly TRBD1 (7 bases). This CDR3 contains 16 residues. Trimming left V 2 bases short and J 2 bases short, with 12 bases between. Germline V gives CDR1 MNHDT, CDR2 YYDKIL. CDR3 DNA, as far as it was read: TGTGCTAGCAGTAGAAAGGGGGCGCTCAACACCGGG. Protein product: CASSRKGALNTG. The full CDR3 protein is CASSRKGALNTGQLYF.

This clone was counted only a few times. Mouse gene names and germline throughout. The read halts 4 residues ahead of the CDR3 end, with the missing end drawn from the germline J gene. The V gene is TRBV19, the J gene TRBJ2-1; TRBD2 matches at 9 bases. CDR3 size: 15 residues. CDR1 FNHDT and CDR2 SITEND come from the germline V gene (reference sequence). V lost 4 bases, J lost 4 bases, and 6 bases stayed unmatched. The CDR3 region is CASSPRLGEYAEQFF. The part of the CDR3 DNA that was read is TGTGCCAGCAGTCCCCGACTGGGGGAGTATGCT.

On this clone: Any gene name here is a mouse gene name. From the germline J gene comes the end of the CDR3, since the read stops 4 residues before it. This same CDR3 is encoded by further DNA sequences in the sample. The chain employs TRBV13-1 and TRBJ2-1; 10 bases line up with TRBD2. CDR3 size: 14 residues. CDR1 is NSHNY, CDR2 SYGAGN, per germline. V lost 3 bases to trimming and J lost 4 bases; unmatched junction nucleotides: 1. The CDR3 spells CASSVDWGYAEQFF. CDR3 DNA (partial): TGTGCCAGCAGTGTGGACTGGGGGTATGCT.